Below, 3 T cell receptor beta chains from the same sample are listed, as sequenced in a study of blood T cell repertoires in COVID-19. The assay was immunoSEQ multiplex PCR, and TCRdb's table has in-frame clones only and misses some. The sample holds 450,000 to 500,000 clones, 80% to 90% seen once. The material sequenced was peripheral blood. Receptors were obtained from a human donor in a cohort sampled during active COVID-19.

This clone was seen only a few times. The CDR3 here is CASRPQTGGNQPQHF. In nucleotides, the CDR3 is TGTGCCAGCAGACCCCAGACAGGGGGAAATCAGCCCCAGCATTTT. The chain employs TRBV6-5 and TRBJ1-5; 9 nucleotides align to TRBD1. The trim removed 6 bases at V and 4 bases at J, leaving 7 bases unmatched. CDR3 length: 15 amino acids. Germline V lookup: CDR1 MNHEY, CDR2 SVGAGI.

The V and J genes are TRBV5-1 and TRBJ2-7; 8 bases match TRBD1. Germline CDR1 and CDR2: SGHRS and YFSETQ. V dropped 7 bases and J dropped 1; count of bases not matched to a gene: 7. The CDR3 runs to 14 residues. The CDR3 nucleotides read TGCGCCAGCTCCCTGACAGGGGTTTCCTACGAGCAGTACTTC. As protein: CASSLTGVSYEQYF.

The chain links TRBV5-1 to TRBJ1-4; D might be TRBD1 (6 bases). Trimming cost V 4 bases and J 0 bases, with 19 bases left between them. The germline V gene has CDR1 SGHRS and CDR2 YFSETQ. This CDR3 comprises 18 residues. The CDR3 DNA is TGCGCCAGCAGCCCAGGGGCCTTAAACCCTGCAACTAATGAAAAACTGTTTTTT. Translation: CASSPGALNPATNEKLFF.